One and the same sample provided the 18 T cell receptor beta chains below, sequenced in a study of CD8+ T cells in alopecia areata. Stated treatment: oral pan-JAK inhibitor, 5-10 mg twice daily. RNA, once extracted, was reverse transcribed into cDNA for use as the sequencing template. Method: immunoSEQ multiplex PCR; TCRdb's copy keeps in-frame clones and lacks some. The top ten hold 5.5% of the sample, which has 200,000 or so clones, 55% to 70% seen once. This material consisted of CD4+ T cells sorted from blood, taken at week 24, from a patient treated with tofacitinib. The receptor source for this set is a human donor with alopecia areata.

This clone has a handful of counts. The chain employs TRBV29-1 and TRBJ2-5, with D perhaps TRBD2 (5 bases). V dropped 4 bases and J dropped 5 bases, with 5 bases sitting between them. Germline lookup yields CDR1 SQVTM and CDR2 ANQGSEA. The CDR3 is made up of 10 amino acids. The CDR3 region is CSVGEETQYF. The CDR3 region has the DNA TGCAGCGTTGGGGAGGAGACCCAGTACTTC.

This chain connects TRBV2 to TRBJ2-1; TRBD1 agrees at 7 bases. CDR3 length: 11 residues. Per germline, CDR1 SNHLY and CDR2 FYNNEI. Trimming at V came to 7 bases and at J to 11 bases, leaving 5 bases not matched to a gene. The CDR3 region has the DNA TGTGCCAGCAAAGAGGGGGCGAAGCAGTTCTTC. Translation gives CASKEGAKQFF.

This clone was counted only a few times. CDR3 DNA sequence: TGCGCCAGCAGTACTAGGGGAGGAGAGACCCAGTACTTC. The encoded protein is CASSTRGGETQYF. V usage is TRBV5-1 and J usage is TRBJ2-5, with D maybe TRBD2 (6 bases). The CDR3 has 13 amino acids. The germline V and J ends were trimmed by 5 bases and 4 bases, with 12 bases remaining between them. CDR1 SGHRS and CDR2 YFSETQ come from the germline V gene. Full variable domain (missing parts from reference TRBV5-1 and TRBJ2-5): KAGVTQTPRYLIKTRGQQVTLSCSPISGHRSVSWYQQTPGQGLQFLFEYFSETQRNKGNFPGRFSGRQFSNSRSEMNVSTLELGDSALYLCASSTRGGETQYFGPGTRLLVL.

In this sample, this clone turned up a few times. V is TRBV6-6 and J is TRBJ2-5, with TRBD1 matching 9 bases. Trimming removed 2 bases from V and 6 bases from J; junction bases left unmatched: 4. This CDR3 spans 14 amino acids. CDR1 and CDR2 from the germline V gene are MNHNY and SVGAGI (reference sequence). The chain's CDR3 is CASSYEDRGKTQYF. CDR3 DNA sequence: TGTGCCAGCAGTTACGAGGACAGGGGCAAGACCCAGTACTTC.

This clone has only a few counts. This chain links TRBV5-1 with TRBJ1-1; D unclear. V was trimmed by 1 base and J by 1 base, leaving 8 bases between them. CDR1 is SGHRS, CDR2 YFSETQ, per germline. The CDR3 has 14 amino acids. DNA of the CDR3: TGCGCCAGCAGCTTGTTCACACCGAACACTGAAGCTTTCTTT. Translated, it gives CASSLFTPNTEAFF. The full variable domain, its missing parts supplied by reference TRBV5-1 and TRBJ1-1, is KAGVTQTPRYLIKTRGQQVTLSCSPISGHRSVSWYQQTPGQGLQFLFEYFSETQRNKGNFPGRFSGRQFSNSRSEMNVSTLELGDSALYLCASSLFTPNTEAFFGQGTRLTVV.

This chain connects TRBV5-1 to TRBJ2-7; D ambiguous. Trimming took 5 bases from V and 4 from J, leaving 10 bases between them. This CDR3 has 12 residues. The germline CDR1 and CDR2 sequences are SGHRS and YFSETQ. The CDR3: CASSASGYEQYF. CDR3 DNA: TGCGCCAGCAGTGCTTCGGGTTACGAGCAGTACTTC.

The chain couples TRBV5-1 to TRBJ2-3; D gene uncertain. Germline values: CDR1 SGHRS, CDR2 YFSETQ. CDR3 length: 17 residues. The V end was cut by 0 bases, the J end by 2 bases, with 16 bases between. In DNA form, the CDR3 reads TGCGCCAGCAGCTTGGACGTTTCCTCCGCGTTCACAGATACGCAGTATTTT. This translates into CASSLDVSSAFTDTQYF.

Only a few counts were recorded for this clone. For the CDR3, the DNA is TGTGCCAGCAGCTTACACCCTCATTACGAGCAGTACTTC. It translates to CASSLHPHYEQYF. This rearrangement joins TRBV28 to TRBJ2-7; D remains ambiguous. V was clipped by 6 bases and J by 4 bases, with 13 bases between them. CDR3 length: 13 amino acids. Germline V gives CDR1 MDHEN, CDR2 SYDVKM.

The chain combines TRBV4-3 with TRBJ1-4; D gene unclear. CDR1 and CDR2 from the germline V gene are LGHNA and YSLEER. This CDR3 is built from 13 residues. Trimming took off 0 bases at V and 8 bases at J, with 7 bases between the two ends. This CDR3 reads CASSQDQREKLFF. The CDR3 DNA follows: TGCGCCAGCAGCCAAGATCAGAGAGAAAAACTGTTTTTT.

V and J are TRBV7-6 and TRBJ2-7; D is ambiguous. CDR1 is SGHVS and CDR2 is FNYEAQ in the germline V gene. The CDR3 extends over 13 amino acids. V was cut by 5 bases and J by 6 bases, with 14 bases left in between. In DNA form, the CDR3 reads TGTGCCAGCAGCCCCGATCGAGGAAGCGAGCAGTACTTC. Its translation is CASSPDRGSEQYF.

This rearrangement joins TRBV7-2 to TRBJ1-1; the D gene is possibly TRBD1 (5 bases). V was shortened by 1 base and J by 6 bases, with 9 bases between the two germline ends. Germline V CDR1 and CDR2: SGHTA, FQGNSA. The CDR3 is 13 residues long. This CDR3 is CASSLEVRAEAFF. CDR3 bases: TGTGCCAGCAGCTTAGAGGTCAGGGCTGAAGCTTTCTTT.

The V and J genes are TRBV30 and TRBJ1-2, with D perhaps matching TRBD1 (5 bases). This CDR3 has 17 amino acids. V was pared by 4 bases and J by 0 bases, with 21 bases between. Germline-derived CDR1 and CDR2 are GTSNPN and SVGIG (reference sequence). The CDR3 DNA reads TGTGCCTGGACGAAGACAGTTAACTTTCGGACTAACTATGGCTACACCTTC. This encodes CAWTKTVNFRTNYGYTF. Supplemented by reference TRBV30 and TRBJ1-2, the full variable domain reads SQTIHQWPATLVQPVGSPLSLECTVEGTSNPNLYWYRQAAGRGLQLLFYSVGIGQISSEVPQNLSASRPQDRQFILSSKKLLLSDSGFYLCAWTKTVNFRTNYGYTFGSGTRLTVV.

This clone has more than one count but fewer than ten. The J gene is TRBJ1-4, the V gene TRBV5-6; D is undetermined. This CDR3 is built from 13 residues. Per the germline V gene, CDR1 is SGHDT and CDR2 is YYEEEE. The germline V and J ends were trimmed by 5 bases and 8 bases, with 13 bases remaining between them. CDR3 amino acids: CASSPRAIEKLFF. CDR3 nucleotide sequence: TGTGCCAGCAGTCCGAGGGCAATCGAAAAACTGTTTTTT. The full variable domain, its missing parts supplied by reference TRBV5-6 and TRBJ1-4, is DAGVTQSPTHLIKTRGQQVTLRCSPKSGHDTVSWYQQALGQGPQFIFQYYEEEERQRGNFPDRFSGHQFPNYSSELNVNALLLGDSALYLCASSPRAIEKLFFGSGTQLSVL.

The rearrangement uses TRBV14 and TRBJ2-7; 8 positions match TRBD1. Germline CDR1 is SGHDN and CDR2 is FVKESK. V dropped 4 bases and J dropped 0; count of bases not matched to a gene: 2. The CDR3 runs to 14 residues. The CDR3 coding sequence is TGTGCCAGCAGCCTGACAGGGGACTCCTACGAGCAGTACTTC. Translated: CASSLTGDSYEQYF.

The chain uses TRBV20-1 and TRBJ2-1; D not resolved. CDR3 length: 11 amino acids. The V and J ends lost 3 bases and 9 bases respectively, with 9 bases between them. The germline CDR1 and CDR2 sequences are DFQATT and SNEGSKA (reference sequence). CDR3 nucleotides: TGCAGTGCTAGCTCCGCGGTTGAGCAGTTCTTC. This codes for CSASSAVEQFF.

The V and J genes are TRBV28 and TRBJ2-6; D is unclear. The germline V gene has CDR1 MDHEN and CDR2 SYDVKM. This CDR3 is built from 12 residues. Trimming removed 11 bases from V and 4 bases from J, with 9 bases in between. CDR3 amino acids: CASSRGANVLTF. As DNA, the CDR3 is TGTGCCTCCTCTCGAGGGGCCAACGTCCTGACTTTC.

V usage is TRBV29-1 and J usage is TRBJ1-4; 9 nucleotides agree with TRBD1. The V gene's germline CDR1 is SQVTM and CDR2 ANQGSEA. The CDR3 runs to 14 residues. The V gene end was trimmed by 7 bases and the J gene end by 8 bases; junction bases not matched to a gene: 11. The CDR3 nucleotides read TGCAGCGCCAGCCGGGACAGGGCTCGAGAAAAACTGTTTTTT. As protein: CSASRDRAREKLFF.

This chain uses TRBV5-4 with TRBJ1-1, with TRBD1 matching 8 bases. V shed 4 bases, J shed 1 base, and the junction held 3 bases outside the gene matches. Germline V gene data show CDR1 as SGHNT and CDR2 as YYREEE (reference sequence). This CDR3 is 14 amino acids long. The CDR3 here is CASSPRGQNTEAFF. The CDR3 DNA reads as TGTGCCAGCAGCCCCAGGGGGCAGAACACTGAAGCTTTCTTT.